What follows are 17 T cell receptor beta chains derived from one specimen sequenced in a study of blood T cell repertoires in COVID-19. Generated by immunoSEQ multiplex PCR, the TCRdb table keeps only in-frame clones and is missing some. The data hold about 130,000 clones, with roughly 86% observed a single time. Material: peripheral blood. The source is an older woman with COVID-19, enrolled during active disease.

The genes are TRBV6-5 and TRBJ2-7, with TRBD1 matching over 8 bases. This CDR3 contains 15 residues. Trimming took 6 bases from V and 1 from J; bases not matched to a gene: 8. The germline gives CDR1 MNHEY, CDR2 SVGAGI. The CDR3 loop reads CASRFDRGDSYEQYF. The CDR3 nucleotides read TGTGCCAGCAGGTTCGACAGGGGCGATTCCTACGAGCAGTACTTC.

The chain carries TRBV28 and TRBJ2-7; the D gene is possibly TRBD2 (6 bases). The V gene lost 5 bases and the J gene lost 6 bases, with 17 bases spanning the gap. CDR1 is MDHEN and CDR2 is SYDVKM in the germline V gene. This CDR3 spans 14 amino acids. CDR3 region: CASSPPGGKGEQYF. In DNA form, the CDR3 reads TGTGCCAGCAGTCCACCCGGGGGTAAGGGCGAGCAGTACTTC.

The chain employs TRBV6-6 and TRBJ1-6; D remains unclear. In germline, CDR1 is MNHNY, CDR2 SVGAGI (reference sequence). CDR3 size: 17 residues. V was cut by 5 bases and J by 3 bases, with 17 bases left in between. The CDR3 protein is CASSPTSGFNYNSPLHF. For the CDR3, the DNA is TGTGCCAGCAGTCCCACGTCAGGCTTCAACTATAATTCACCCCTCCACTTT.

This chain joins TRBV9 and TRBJ1-1; D possibly corresponds to TRBD1 (6 bases). CDR1 and CDR2 from the germline V gene are SGDLS and YYNGEE. V lost 7 bases, J lost 2 bases, and 12 bases lay in between. The CDR3 runs to 13 residues. The chain's CDR3 is CASRETGNTEAFF. The CDR3 coding sequence is TGTGCCAGCCGAGAGACAGGTAACACTGAAGCTTTCTTT.

This clone was observed once. V gene TRBV15 combines with J gene TRBJ2-1, with 10 positions matching TRBD2. CDR1 and CDR2 (germline): LNHNV, YYDKDF (reference sequence). V lost 3 bases and J lost 9; bases outside the gene matches: 2. This CDR3 region has 13 residues. CDR3 coding DNA: TGTGCCACCAGCAGGGGACTAGCGCGTGAGCAGTTCTTC. Translation: CATSRGLAREQFF. The entire variable domain, with the rest obtained from reference TRBV15 and TRBJ2-1, is as follows: DAMVIQNPRYQVTQFGKPVTLSCSQTLNHNVMYWYQQKSSQAPKLLFHYYDKDFNNEADTPDNFQSRRPNTSFCFLDIRSPGLGDTAMYLCATSRGLAREQFFGPGTRLTVL.

This chain uses TRBV2 with TRBJ1-4, with TRBD1 matching 8 bases. The V segment lost 6 bases and the J segment 5 bases; nucleotides outside the gene matches: 2. This CDR3 is built from 13 residues. In germline, CDR1 is SNHLY, CDR2 FYNNEI. Here the CDR3 reads CASRRQGNEKLFF. The CDR3 DNA is TGTGCCAGCAGGAGACAGGGGAATGAAAAACTGTTTTTT.

This clone was observed once. J is TRBJ1-5 and V is TRBV19, with D possibly matching TRBD1 (5 bases). Germline V gene sequence: CDR1 LNHDA, CDR2 SQIVND (reference sequence). The CDR3 totals 13 residues. V lost 8 bases to trimming and J lost 2 bases, with 10 bases between them. DNA of the CDR3: TGTGCCAGTGCACAGGTAGGCAATCAGCCCCAGCATTTT. It specifies CASAQVGNQPQHF.

The gene calls are TRBV10-3 and TRBJ2-7; 9 positions match TRBD1. In germline, CDR1 is ENHRY, CDR2 SYGVKD. Trimming at V came to 3 bases and at J to 2 bases, leaving 5 bases not matched to a gene. CDR3 length equals 15 residues. The chain's CDR3 is CAISEGGTGPYEQYF. In DNA form, the CDR3 reads TGTGCCATCAGTGAAGGAGGGACAGGGCCCTACGAGCAGTACTTC.

The V call is TRBV19, the J call TRBJ1-1, with no clear D. The CDR3 has 11 residues. Trimming shortened V by 9 bases and J by 6 bases, and 11 bases separated the two germline ends. CDR1 and CDR2 (germline): LNHDA, SQIVND (reference sequence). The CDR3 DNA reads TGTGCCAGCGGGTCTAACGCTGAAGCTTTCTTT. Translating it yields CASGSNAEAFF.

For the CDR3, the DNA is TGTGCCAGCAGCGAAGCTAGCGGGGGGGCGGGTGAGCAGTACTTC. Translating it yields CASSEASGGAGEQYF. The chain uses TRBV11-2 and TRBJ2-7; 12 bases line up with TRBD2. J gave up 7 bases and V 5 bases, and 9 bases lay outside the gene matches. Germline V gene sequence: CDR1 SGHAT, CDR2 FQNNGV. The CDR3 is 15 amino acids.

The chain carries TRBV29-1 and TRBJ1-2; the match to TRBD1 covers 9 bases. V gave up 6 bases and J gave up 4 bases; unmatched junction bases: 6. The CDR3 consists of 13 residues. Germline V gene lookup returns CDR1 SQVTM and CDR2 ANQGSEA. CDR3 in amino acids: CSVGTGRSYGYTF. The CDR3 nucleotides read TGCAGCGTCGGGACAGGGCGGAGCTATGGCTACACCTTC.

The chain couples TRBV3-1 (or the pseudogene TRBV3-2) to TRBJ2-7; no reliable D call. The CDR3 runs 14 residues. V dropped 0 bases and J dropped 2 bases, with 8 bases sitting between them. Germline CDR1 is LGHDT and CDR2 is YNNKEL (reference sequence). CDR3 sequence: CASSQDIEAYEQYF. Here the CDR3 DNA reads TGTGCCAGCAGCCAAGACATCGAGGCCTACGAGCAGTACTTC.

This chain uses TRBV21-1 with TRBJ2-3; the table's D call, TRBD2, was not checked against the DNA. TRBV21-1 is a documented pseudogene. The CDR3 covers 15 residues. The CDR3 loop is CASSTSGGDTDTQYF. For the CDR3, the DNA is TGTGCCAGCAGCACGAGCGGGGGAGACACAGATACGCAGTATTTT.

J is TRBJ2-2 and V is TRBV7-2; a weak D match, TRBD2 (6 bases). CDR1 SGHTA and CDR2 FQGNSA come from the germline V gene. V dropped 5 bases and J dropped 2 bases, with 12 bases sitting between them. CDR3 size: 15 residues. The CDR3 nucleotides are TGTGCCAGCAGCGCGGGACGGATTAACACCGGGGAGCTGTTTTTT. As protein: CASSAGRINTGELFF.

The chain is built from TRBV18 and TRBJ1-6; D uncertain. Trimming took 4 bases from V and 6 from J, leaving 7 bases between them. The CDR3 sequence is 13 residues long. CDR1 KGHSH and CDR2 LQKENI come from the germline V gene. The chain's CDR3 is CASSLEVNSPLHF. The CDR3 DNA reads as TGTGCCAGCTCACTTGAGGTTAATTCACCCCTCCACTTT.

This sequence joins TRBV11-2 and TRBJ2-7, with 10 bases matching TRBD2. The length of the CDR3 is 16 residues. Trimming cost V 0 bases and J 3 bases; bases outside gene matches: 5. Germline V gives CDR1 SGHAT, CDR2 FQNNGV. This chain's CDR3 is CASSLDLAGEIYEQYF. The CDR3 DNA reads TGTGCCAGCAGCTTAGACCTAGCGGGGGAAATCTACGAGCAGTACTTC.

This clone was seen only once. CDR3 coding DNA: TGTGCCAGCAGTCAGGCCGGGACAGCTCAGCGAGGAGATACGCAGTATTTT. It is translated as CASSQAGTAQRGDTQYF. The V call is TRBV27, the J call TRBJ2-3, with TRBD1 matching over 7 bases. With 5 bases clipped from V and 5 bases from J, the junction kept 16 bases outside the gene matches. The CDR3 extends over 17 amino acids. Germline V CDR1 and CDR2: MNHEY, SMNVEV (reference sequence).